This T cell receptor (beta chain) was observed in a study of cytomegalovirus exposure and HLA in healthy donors. Researchers ran the PCR with 60 Vbeta and 13 Jbeta primers. Profiling relied on immunoSEQ multiplex PCR, and the TCRdb table lists in-frame clones only, not all of them. The data hold 160,000 or so clones, with 80% to 85% observed a single time. The sample taken for sequencing was PBMCs. This TCR was recovered from a man aged 50 or older in good health and CMV-seropositive.

CDR3 sequence: CSVGSYGYTF. CDR3 in DNA: TGCAGCGTTGGGAGTTATGGCTACACCTTC. The V gene is TRBV29-1, the J gene TRBJ1-2; no firm D call. CDR1 is SQVTM and CDR2 is ANQGSEA in the germline V gene. V was cut by 4 bases and J by 5 bases, with 5 bases left in between. This CDR3 is built from 10 residues.